The next 7 T cell receptor beta chains were all read from a single sample in a study of metastatic and nonmetastatic thyroid tumors. MiXCR reprocessed the PCR reads for TCRdb. This sample has approximately 12,000 clones, with approximately 33% found just once. No patient received treatment before thyroid surgery. The sequenced sample consisted of tumor tissue. These receptors all stem from a male donor with papillary thyroid cancer or a benign thyroid nodule (not recorded which). Some clones in this sample may be carry-over from other donors' samples.

The chain carries TRBV6-1 and TRBJ1-6; TRBD1 agrees at 7 bases. The V segment lost 5 bases and the J segment 9 bases; nucleotides outside the gene matches: 10. This CDR3 is built from 15 residues. Germline-derived CDR1 and CDR2 are MNHNS and SASEGT. CDR3 region: CASSPGGAISSPLHF. In DNA, the CDR3 is TGTGCCAGCAGTCCAGGGGGGGCGATTAGTTCACCCCTCCACTTT.

Only a few counts were recorded for this clone. The DNA for the CDR3 is TGTGCCAGCAGTGAAGTCTCTACAGGAGCTTACGAGCAGTACTTC. Amino acids: CASSEVSTGAYEQYF. This chain links TRBV6-1 with TRBJ2-7; perhaps TRBD1 as D (5 bases). The ends were cut back, 1 base at V and 4 bases at J, with 14 bases in the middle. This CDR3 spans 15 amino acids. Per germline, CDR1 MNHNS and CDR2 SASEGT.

This rearrangement joins TRBV27 to TRBJ2-7, with D tentatively TRBD2 (5 bases). Trimming stripped 6 bases from V and 0 bases from J, with 12 bases between. Per germline, CDR1 MNHEY and CDR2 SMNVEV (reference sequence). There are 14 residues in the CDR3. CDR3 region: CASSPIGSSYEQYF. For the CDR3, the DNA is TGTGCCAGCAGCCCCATTGGGAGCTCCTACGAGCAGTACTTC.

This clone is deemed medium-sized. One end of the junction varies from germline; a read error may be responsible. The gene calls are TRBV20-1 and TRBJ2-6; D is unclear. CDR1 and CDR2 (germline): DFQATT, SNEGSKA (reference sequence). This CDR3 is 8 amino acids long. The chain's CDR3 is CSAGRTAF. The CDR3 nucleotides read TGCAGTGCCGGTAGGACGGCTTTC.

Only a few counts were recorded for this clone. A much bigger clone sits one base away, suggesting this may be a read error. Additional DNA sequences in this sample encode the identical CDR3. The J gene is TRBJ2-3, the V gene TRBV19; 7 nucleotides match TRBD1. There are 14 residues in the CDR3. V lost 7 bases and J lost 0; bases outside the gene matches: 4. CDR1 and CDR2 (germline): LNHDA, SQIVND (reference sequence). The CDR3 protein is CASKGAPSTDTQYF. In DNA, the CDR3 is TGTGCCAGTAAGGGGGCCCCGAGCACAGATACGCAGTATTTT.

This clone was detected a few times. This sequence joins TRBV6-1 and TRBJ2-7; TRBD2 might be the D (6 bases). This CDR3 is 15 amino acids long. Per the germline V gene, CDR1 is MNHNS and CDR2 is SASEGT. Trimming removed 3 bases at V and 3 bases at J, with 15 bases between. CDR3 DNA: TGTGCCAGCAGTGAGGAGGGATTAGGTAGCTACGAGCAGTACTTC. Amino acid sequence: CASSEEGLGSYEQYF.

The CDR3 here is CASSPRAVSGNTIYF. Here the CDR3 DNA reads TGTGCCAGCAGCCCAAGGGCAGTTTCTGGAAACACCATATATTTT. The gene calls are TRBV9 and TRBJ1-3; D gene unclear. With 4 bases removed from V and 1 base from J, the gap between germline ends came to 12 bases. This CDR3 has 15 amino acids. Germline CDR1 and CDR2: SGDLS and YYNGEE.